This T cell receptor beta chain was documented in a study of shared clonotypes between healthy human individuals (dated by TCRdb to between 2020 and 2021). About the study as a whole: A few men and a couple of women, aged 18 to 49 years, made up the cohort. To increase sequencing depth and limit assay-specific biases, TCR repertoire library preparation and sequencing were carried out by different laboratories using diverse techniques. Per donor, leukapheresis produced somewhere between about 0.9 and 10 billion PBMCs. Blood TCR repertoires of about 5 healthy adults were deeply sequenced to estimate repertoire size and the extent of clonotype sharing between individuals. For each donor, three plates each were used for CD4 naive and CD4 memory, two plates were used for CD8 naive, and one plate was used for CD8 memory.

With respect to this clone: It lacks a known antigen. Base qualities are missing; no much larger clone stands one base away.

The germline ends are 6 bases apart after V is trimmed by 0 bases and J by 2 bases. According to the germline V gene (reference sequence), CDR1 reads GTSNPN and CDR2 reads SVGIG. CDR3 length: 13 amino acids, cysteine to phenylalanine. Here the CDR3 DNA is all that survives: 39 bases in frame from base 1. The donors were healthy, HIV-negative adults with no recently reported acute infections or vaccinations. All donors were Caucasian adults living in Nashville, Tennessee, USA. CD4+ T cells were enriched by magnetic negative selection, after which naive cells were positively selected on CD45RA and the negative fraction was taken as the memory subset. Blood was collected by leukapheresis, and PBMCs were isolated by Ficoll-Histopaque density gradient centrifugation and then cryopreserved in liquid nitrogen vapor phase. Analytical flow cytometry was used to check the purity and quantity of each magnetically sorted T cell population. Genomic DNA was isolated from every sorted fraction and measured by UV absorbance on a Nanodrop 2000c.

Using the deep immunoSEQ assay, multiplex PCR amplified TCR CDR3 regions from genomic DNA. For each cell subset, the extracted genomic DNA was distributed evenly across all wells of several immunoSEQ 96-well plates, and each plate served as one replicate. For sorted subsets, each replicate PCR was loaded with 200 ng genomic DNA, equivalent to 30,000 or so T cell genomes. The purified libraries were quantified using a Qubit 3.0 fluorometer, sized with a Bioanalyzer 2100, and then quantified again using the KAPA Library Quantification kit. Every immunoSEQ 96-well plate was sequenced on a dedicated single-read 150-cycle Illumina NextSeq 550 flow cell. In the source study's methods: Because only junctional sequences without quality scores were contained in the immunoSEQ output, filtering matching that applied to full-length reads could not be performed. To assign V/J genes and CDR3, sequences were annotated using PyIR, a Python wrapper for IgBLAST v1.9, with IMGT germline references. Reads were filtered out if the reads had weak V/J assignments (E-value above 1e-6), no CDR3, stop codons, out-of-frame junctions, or ambiguous translated residues. V3J clonotypes were defined as sequences sharing the same inferred V gene, J gene, and CDR3 amino acid sequence. To compute the percentage overlap between repertoires, the number of shared unique clonotypes was divided by the size of the smaller repertoire. Richness of each repertoire was evaluated using RTK rarefaction, the Chao1 estimator, and Recon v2.1 estimates of unobserved clonotypes. Generation probabilities were computed with OLGA for all TCRbeta clonotypes obtained by the gDNA method from several donors. Held by TCRdb, this immuneACCESS table contains in-frame sequences only and omits some clones. Under half of the omission traces to an unresolved V gene where checked; the cause of the rest is unknown. V, J and clone size were drawn from that table, and D and trimming were deduced from the DNA. Present in this sample are 2 million to 2.5 million clones, around 95% of which were seen just once. The top ten hold around 0.13% of the sample.

On the study overall, not on this receptor specifically: Based on pairwise subsampling, the degree of clonotype sharing among donors was expected to be affected by sequencing depth. Clonotypes shared by all four sorted-subset donors showed higher generation probabilities than non-shared clonotypes. The small number of donors limited the genetic and exposure-history diversity represented. Naive subsets generally had larger estimated clonotype richness than memory subsets did. Incomplete sequencing was indicated by rarefaction of sorted-subset datasets, despite the large sequencing depth. Sampling was limited to blood, and TCR repertoires in tissue likely differ from TCR repertoires in blood. Across a few donors, 5% to 6% of naive CD4, 3.5% of naive CD8, approximately 2.5% of memory CD4, and approximately 0.4% of memory CD8 clonotypes were shared.

This clonotype originated in a man between 18 and 29 years old in good health. The receptor chain draws on TRBV30 and TRBJ2-3, with the D gene call left open. Sample: naive CD4+ T cells sorted from blood. In light of the paper, this sample's cell subset or site label describes: CD45RA+ positively selected. CDR3 reads: CAWSVTSTDTQYF. The DNA reads TGTGCCTGGAGTGTAACTTCCACAGATACGCAGTATTTT.